The 28 T cell receptor beta chains listed next were all sequenced from one sample in a study of blood T cell repertoires in COVID-19. Some clones are missing from TCRdb's copy, which holds only in-frame ones; the method was immunoSEQ multiplex PCR. Of fewer than 250,000 clones in the sample, about 86% were seen once. The sequenced material came from peripheral blood. Receptor source: a woman between 50 and 59 years old with acute or convalescent COVID-19.

This rearrangement joins TRBV4-3 to TRBJ2-1; D unclear. Looked up from germline, CDR1 is LGHNA and CDR2 is YSLEER. V was clipped by 0 bases and J by 3 bases, with 6 bases between them. The CDR3 is 14 amino acids. CDR3 residues: CASSQDQFYNEQFF. CDR3 nucleotide sequence: TGCGCCAGCAGCCAAGATCAATTCTACAATGAGCAGTTCTTC.

The V and J genes are TRBV30 and TRBJ1-1; D might be TRBD1 (5 bases). The CDR3 runs to 14 residues. Germline assignment: CDR1 GTSNPN and CDR2 SVGIG (reference sequence). V lost 2 bases, J lost 0 bases, and 10 bases lay in between. CDR3 sequence reads: CAWSLTGMNTEAFF. The CDR3 nucleotides are TGTGCCTGGAGTTTAACAGGAATGAACACTGAAGCTTTCTTT.

This rearrangement joins TRBV6-2 or TRBV6-3 to TRBJ1-5; D perhaps matches TRBD1 (6 bases). The V and J ends lost 5 bases and 6 bases respectively, with 14 bases between them. The germline V gene encodes CDR1 MNHEY and CDR2 SVGEGT. This CDR3 is built from 14 residues. The CDR3 nucleotides are TGTGCCAGCAGTACAGGGCGGTATTCTCAGCCCCAGCATTTT. Translated: CASSTGRYSQPQHF.

This chain uses TRBV5-1 with TRBJ2-1, with 8 bases identical to TRBD2. The germline V gene encodes CDR1 SGHRS and CDR2 YFSETQ. The junction had 9 bases not matched to a gene; V was cut back by 0 bases and J by 4 bases. The CDR3 contains 17 residues. This CDR3 is CASSLEGRRGAYNEQFF. In nucleotides, the CDR3 is TGCGCCAGCAGCTTGGAAGGTCGGCGGGGGGCTTACAATGAGCAGTTCTTC.

The chain couples TRBV4-2 to TRBJ1-3, with 8 bases that match TRBD1. CDR3 length equals 16 residues. The trim removed 5 bases at V and 0 bases at J, leaving 6 bases unmatched. The germline V gene encodes CDR1 LGHNA and CDR2 YNFKEQ. The CDR3 spells CASSSLTGGSGNTIYF. The DNA of the CDR3 is TGTGCCAGCAGCTCACTCACAGGGGGCTCTGGAAACACCATATATTTT.

CDR3 loop: CASSLGGGVRTEAFF. The CDR3 region has the DNA TGTGCCAGCAGCTTGGGGGGGGGCGTTCGGACTGAAGCTTTCTTT. The V call is TRBV5-5, the J call TRBJ1-1; possibly TRBD1 for D (6 bases). Per germline, CDR1 SGHKS and CDR2 YYEKEE (reference sequence). The CDR3 covers 15 residues. V lost 0 bases and J lost 5, with 14 bases in between.

The CDR3 nucleotides read TGCAGTGCTAGTCGAGCGGGGGGCACAGATACGCAGTATTTT. It encodes CSASRAGGTDTQYF. The chain is built from TRBV20-1 and TRBJ2-3; the match to TRBD2 covers 8 bases. Looked up from germline, CDR1 is DFQATT and CDR2 is SNEGSKA (reference sequence). The trim removed 3 bases at V and 1 base at J, leaving 3 bases unmatched. The CDR3 extends over 14 amino acids.

The CDR3 bases are TGTGCCAGCAGTGAAGCCCCAGCTAACTATGGCTACACCTTC. It yields the protein CASSEAPANYGYTF. This chain uses TRBV6-1 with TRBJ1-2; D gene ambiguous. Germline V gene lookup returns CDR1 MNHNS and CDR2 SASEGT. Trimming pared 0 bases from V and 0 bases from J, leaving 5 bases between. The CDR3 length is 14 residues.

The rearrangement uses TRBV28 and TRBJ2-5, with 8 positions matching TRBD2. V lost 5 bases to trimming and J lost 4 bases; unmatched junction nucleotides: 9. This CDR3 spans 15 amino acids. From germline, CDR1 is MDHEN and CDR2 SYDVKM. The CDR3 sequence is CASSDEVAGGETQYF. The CDR3 bases are TGTGCCAGCAGTGACGAGGTGGCGGGAGGAGAGACCCAGTACTTC. Full variable domain (remainder filled in from reference TRBV28 and TRBJ2-5): DVKVTQSSRYLVKRTGEKVFLECVQDMDHENMFWYRQDPGLGLRLIYFSYDVKMKEKGDIPEGYSVSREKKERFSLILESASTNQTSMYLCASSDEVAGGETQYFGPGTRLLVL.

The chain employs TRBV24-1 and TRBJ2-3; D is unresolved. V was clipped by 3 bases and J by 6 bases, with 6 bases between them. Germline V gene data show CDR1 as KGHDR and CDR2 as SFDVKD. The CDR3 contains 12 residues. CDR3 nucleotide sequence: TGTGCCACCAGTGATACGGAGGATACGCAGTATTTT. Its translation is CATSDTEDTQYF.

The chain combines TRBV15 with TRBJ1-2, with D possibly matching TRBD1 (5 bases). This CDR3 region has 14 residues. Germline-derived CDR1 and CDR2 are LNHNV and YYDKDF (reference sequence). V was cut by 0 bases and J by 7 bases, with 12 bases left in between. The CDR3 is CATSRDYGGVGYTF. The DNA for the CDR3 is TGTGCCACCAGCAGAGATTATGGGGGGGTTGGCTACACCTTC.

The genes are TRBV10-1 and TRBJ1-2; D ambiguous. The V end was cut by 2 bases, the J end by 3 bases, with 7 bases between. Germline lookup yields CDR1 WNHNN and CDR2 SYGVQD (reference sequence). The CDR3 is 13 residues long. CDR3 sequence reads: CASSEQRDYGYTF. The CDR3 DNA sequence: TGCGCCAGCAGTGAGCAGAGGGACTATGGCTACACCTTC.

This sequence joins TRBV2 and TRBJ2-6; TRBD1 is a possible D gene (6 bases). CDR1 is SNHLY and CDR2 is FYNNEI in the germline V gene. Trimming shortened V by 7 bases and J by 1 base, and 14 bases separated the two germline ends. The CDR3 is made up of 16 amino acids. Written as DNA, the CDR3 is TGTGCCAGCAATGCACAGGGCAGATCTGGGGCCAACGTCCTGACTTTC. Translation gives CASNAQGRSGANVLTF.

DNA for the CDR3: TGTGCCAGCAGTCAGACAGGGGAAGAGACTGAAGCTTTCTTT. Its translation is CASSQTGEETEAFF. The V call is TRBV6-2 or TRBV6-3, the J call TRBJ1-1, with 8 bases that match TRBD1. J lost 5 bases, V lost 5 bases, and 7 bases had no gene match. The CDR3 contains 14 residues. The germline V gene has CDR1 MNHEY and CDR2 SVGEGT.

Written as DNA, the CDR3 is TGTGCCAGCAGCTCCGACAGGGCCTATGGCTACACCTTC. It encodes CASSSDRAYGYTF. This rearrangement joins TRBV11-3 to TRBJ1-2; 7 bases align to TRBD1. With V trimmed by 4 bases and J by 4 bases, 3 bases remained unmatched. CDR1 is SGHNT and CDR2 is YENEEA in the germline V gene. This CDR3 is 13 amino acids long.

V gene TRBV7-9 combines with J gene TRBJ2-7; D is possibly TRBD1 or TRBD2 (5 bases each). Trimming stripped 5 bases from V and 3 bases from J, with 14 bases between. Germline CDR1 and CDR2: SEHNR and FQNEAQ (reference sequence). The CDR3 totals 14 residues. CDR3 bases: TGTGCCAGCAGCCTAGGGGCGGGCGGCTACGAGCAGTACTTC. As protein: CASSLGAGGYEQYF.

This sequence joins TRBV11-3 and TRBJ2-5; 7 bases match TRBD1. In germline, CDR1 is SGHNT, CDR2 YENEEA. This CDR3 spans 16 amino acids. Unmatched junction bases numbered 13, after V lost 5 bases and J lost 4 bases. This chain's CDR3 is CASSARQGSSRETQYF. The CDR3 coding sequence is TGTGCCAGCAGCGCCAGACAGGGATCCAGCCGAGAGACCCAGTACTTC.

This clone has a single count. This sequence joins TRBV4-3 and TRBJ1-5, with 10 bases fitting TRBD1. CDR1 LGHNA and CDR2 YSLEER come from the germline V gene. V lost 2 bases, J lost 7 bases, and 2 bases stayed unmatched. CDR3 size: 14 residues. The CDR3 region has the DNA TGCGCCAGCAGCCAAAGGGACAGGGGCCAGCCCCAGCATTTT. Amino acid sequence: CASSQRDRGQPQHF.

The chain joins TRBV2 to TRBJ1-1, with TRBD1 as a possible D gene (6 bases). Germline lookup yields CDR1 SNHLY and CDR2 FYNNEI. V gave up 1 base and J gave up 6 bases, with 12 bases separating them. CDR3 size: 14 residues. CDR3 sequence: CASSEVQGGAEAFF. The CDR3 DNA is TGTGCCAGCAGTGAAGTACAGGGAGGGGCTGAAGCTTTCTTT. Together with reference TRBV2 and TRBJ1-1, the CDR3 gives the full variable domain: EPEVTQTPSHQVTQMGQEVILRCVPISNHLYFYWYRQILGQKVEFLVSFYNNEISEKSEIFDDQFSVERPDGSNFTLKIRSTKLEDSAMYFCASSEVQGGAEAFFGQGTRLTVV.

The chain couples TRBV6-6 to TRBJ2-7; 8 bases fit TRBD1. Germline CDR1 MNHNY, CDR2 SVGAGI (reference sequence). This CDR3 region has 14 residues. Losses at the gene ends were 6 bases for V and 0 bases for J; bases not matched to a gene: 4. CDR3 nucleotides: TGTGCCAGCAGCTGGACAGGGCTCTCCTACGAGCAGTACTTC. Amino acids: CASSWTGLSYEQYF.

This clone showed up just once. The chain carries TRBV5-8 and TRBJ1-5, with no clear D. CDR3 length: 14 residues. Deletions cut 0 bases from V and 4 bases from J, with 8 bases between. From germline, CDR1 is SGHTS and CDR2 YDEGEE. The CDR3 nucleotides read TGTGCCAGCAGCTTGGTTTGGGAGAATCAGCCCCAGCATTTT. This sequence encodes CASSLVWENQPQHF. The entire variable domain, with the rest obtained from reference TRBV5-8 and TRBJ1-5, is as follows: EAGVTQSPTHLIKTRGQQATLRCSPISGHTSVYWYQQALGLGLQFLLWYDEGEERNRGNFPPRFSGRQFPNYSSELNVNALELEDSALYLCASSLVWENQPQHFGDGTRLSIL.

The chain links TRBV10-1 to TRBJ2-1; D unclear. Trimming removed 0 bases at V and 7 bases at J, with 10 bases between. CDR1 is WNHNN and CDR2 is SYGVQD in the germline V gene (reference sequence). CDR3 length: 14 amino acids. The CDR3 region has the DNA TGCGCCAGCAGTGAGTCGCTAGATAGGAATGAGCAGTTCTTC. Its protein is CASSESLDRNEQFF.

The chain uses TRBV24-1 and TRBJ1-2; no clear D. Trimming shortened V by 4 bases and J by 0 bases, and 8 bases separated the two germline ends. The CDR3 has 14 amino acids. Per germline, CDR1 KGHDR and CDR2 SFDVKD. This CDR3 reads CATSDPAANYGYTF. The CDR3 DNA follows: TGTGCCACCAGTGACCCCGCAGCTAACTATGGCTACACCTTC.

CDR3 region: CAWNVRVDLIQYF. As DNA, the CDR3 is TGTGCCTGGAATGTCCGGGTAGATCTCATCCAGTACTTC. V is TRBV30 and J is TRBJ2-5; D uncertain. From germline, CDR1 is GTSNPN and CDR2 SVGIG (reference sequence). The CDR3 runs to 13 residues. Trimming took 4 bases from V and 10 from J, leaving 19 bases between them.

The rearrangement uses TRBV6-5 and TRBJ1-1; D gene ambiguous. The CDR3 is made up of 13 amino acids. Deletions cut 4 bases from V and 11 bases from J, with 17 bases between. In germline, CDR1 is MNHEY, CDR2 SVGAGI. The CDR3 sequence is CASSSDFGSRAFF. The CDR3 coding sequence is TGTGCCAGCAGTTCGGATTTCGGGAGTAGGGCTTTCTTT.

The chain combines TRBV9 with TRBJ1-2, with a tentative D call TRBD1 (6 bases). Germline lookup yields CDR1 SGDLS and CDR2 YYNGEE. The V and J ends lost 4 bases and 4 bases respectively, with 11 bases between them. There are 13 residues in the CDR3. This CDR3 reads CASSKGGAYGYTF. The CDR3 DNA reads as TGTGCCAGCAGCAAAGGGGGGGCCTATGGCTACACCTTC.

The chain combines TRBV20-1 with TRBJ2-5; perhaps TRBD2 as D (6 bases). CDR1 is DFQATT, CDR2 SNEGSKA, per germline (reference sequence). The CDR3 is made up of 14 amino acids. Trimming cost V 3 bases and J 4 bases, with 15 bases left between them. Here the CDR3 DNA reads TGCAGTGCTAGTCGGACCCCGGAGGGAGAGACCCAGTACTTC. This codes for CSASRTPEGETQYF.

V and J are TRBV29-1 and TRBJ1-5; 8 bases are a match to TRBD1. Looked up from germline, CDR1 is SQVTM and CDR2 is ANQGSEA. There are 13 residues in the CDR3. The V gene end was trimmed by 6 bases and the J gene end by 9 bases; junction bases not matched to a gene: 10. The CDR3 region has the DNA TGCAGCGTGGGAAACCAAGGGACAGGGCCCCAGCATTTT. Amino acids: CSVGNQGTGPQHF.